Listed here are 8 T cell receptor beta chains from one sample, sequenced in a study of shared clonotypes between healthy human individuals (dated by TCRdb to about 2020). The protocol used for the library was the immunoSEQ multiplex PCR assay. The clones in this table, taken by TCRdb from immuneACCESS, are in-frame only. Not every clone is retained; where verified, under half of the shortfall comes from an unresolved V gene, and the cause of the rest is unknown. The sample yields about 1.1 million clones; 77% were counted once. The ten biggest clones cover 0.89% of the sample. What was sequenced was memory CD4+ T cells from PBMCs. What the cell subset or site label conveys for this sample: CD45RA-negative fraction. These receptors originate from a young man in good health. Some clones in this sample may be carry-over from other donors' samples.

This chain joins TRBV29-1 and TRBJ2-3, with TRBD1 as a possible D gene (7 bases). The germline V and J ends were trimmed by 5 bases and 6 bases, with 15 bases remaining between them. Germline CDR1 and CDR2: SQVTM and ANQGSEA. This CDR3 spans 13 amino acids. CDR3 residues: CSVLTPGGDTQYF. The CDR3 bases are TGCAGCGTTCTGACTCCAGGGGGGGATACGCAGTATTTT.

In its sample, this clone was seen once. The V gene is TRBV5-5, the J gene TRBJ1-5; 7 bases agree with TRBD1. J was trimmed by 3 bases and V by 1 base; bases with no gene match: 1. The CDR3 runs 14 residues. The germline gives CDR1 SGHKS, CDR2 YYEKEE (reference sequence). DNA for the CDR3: TGTGCCAGCAGCTTGACAGGGGTCAATCAGCCCCAGCATTTT. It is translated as CASSLTGVNQPQHF.

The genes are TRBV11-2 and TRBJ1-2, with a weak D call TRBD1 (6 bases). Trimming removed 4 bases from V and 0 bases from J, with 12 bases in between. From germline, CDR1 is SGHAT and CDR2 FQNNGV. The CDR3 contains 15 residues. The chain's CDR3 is CASSSTGTANYGYTF. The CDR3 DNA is TGTGCCAGCAGCTCGACAGGTACAGCTAACTATGGCTACACCTTC.

CDR3 coding DNA: TGTGCCAGCAGCCAAACCTGGTGGAGCTCTGGAAACACCATATATTTT. This encodes CASSQTWWSSGNTIYF. The V call is TRBV7-2, the J call TRBJ1-3, with unresolved D. Trimming stripped 5 bases from V and 0 bases from J, with 14 bases between. This CDR3 region has 16 residues. Germline CDR1 and CDR2: SGHTA and FQGNSA.

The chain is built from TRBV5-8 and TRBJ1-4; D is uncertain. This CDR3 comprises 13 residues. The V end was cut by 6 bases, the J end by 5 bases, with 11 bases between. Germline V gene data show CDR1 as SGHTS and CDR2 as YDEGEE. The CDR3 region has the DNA TGTGCCAGCATTTACGGGCCGAATGAAAAACTGTTTTTT. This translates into CASIYGPNEKLFF.

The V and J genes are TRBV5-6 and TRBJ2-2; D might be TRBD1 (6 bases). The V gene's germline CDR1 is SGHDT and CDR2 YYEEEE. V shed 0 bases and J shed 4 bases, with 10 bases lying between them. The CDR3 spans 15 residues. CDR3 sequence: CASSLGDRFTGELFF. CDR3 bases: TGTGCCAGCAGCTTGGGAGACAGGTTCACCGGGGAGCTGTTTTTT.

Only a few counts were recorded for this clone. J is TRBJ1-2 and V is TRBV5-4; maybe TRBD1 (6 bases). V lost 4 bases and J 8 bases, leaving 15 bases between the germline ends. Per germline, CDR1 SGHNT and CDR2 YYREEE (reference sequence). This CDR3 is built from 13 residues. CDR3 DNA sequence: TGTGCCAGCAGCCCCTTGGGGGCCCGGGGCTACACCTTC. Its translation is CASSPLGARGYTF.

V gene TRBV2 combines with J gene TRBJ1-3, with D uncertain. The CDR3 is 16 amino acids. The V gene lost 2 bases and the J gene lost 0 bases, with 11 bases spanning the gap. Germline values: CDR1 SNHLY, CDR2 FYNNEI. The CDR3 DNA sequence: TGTGCCAGCAGTGAAAGGCCATCTAACTCTGGAAACACCATATATTTT. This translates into CASSERPSNSGNTIYF.